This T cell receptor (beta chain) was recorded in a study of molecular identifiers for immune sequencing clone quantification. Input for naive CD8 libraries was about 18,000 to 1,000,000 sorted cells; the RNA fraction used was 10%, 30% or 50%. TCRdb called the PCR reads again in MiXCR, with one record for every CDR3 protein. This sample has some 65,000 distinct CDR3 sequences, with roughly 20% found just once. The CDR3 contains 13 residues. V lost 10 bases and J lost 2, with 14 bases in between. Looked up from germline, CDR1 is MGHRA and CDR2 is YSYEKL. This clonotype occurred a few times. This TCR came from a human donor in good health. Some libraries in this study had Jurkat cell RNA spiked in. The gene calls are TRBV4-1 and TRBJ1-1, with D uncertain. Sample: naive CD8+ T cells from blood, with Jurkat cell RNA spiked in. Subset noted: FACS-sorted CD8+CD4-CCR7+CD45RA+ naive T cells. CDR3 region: CANGQPRNTEAFF. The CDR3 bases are TGCGCCAACGGCCAACCTAGAAACACTGAAGCTTTCTTT.